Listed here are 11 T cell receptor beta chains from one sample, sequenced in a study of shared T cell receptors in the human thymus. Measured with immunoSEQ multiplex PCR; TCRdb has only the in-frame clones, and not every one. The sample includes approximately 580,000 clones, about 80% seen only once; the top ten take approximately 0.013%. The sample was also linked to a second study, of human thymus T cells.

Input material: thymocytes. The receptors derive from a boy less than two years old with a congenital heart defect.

CDR3 in amino acids: CASTGANGRLAAYEQYF. Written as DNA, the CDR3 is TGTGCCAGCACCGGAGCCAACGGTAGACTAGCGGCCTACGAGCAGTACTTC. The chain employs TRBV28 and TRBJ2-7, with TRBD2 identical over 9 bases. V shed 7 bases, J shed 2 bases, and the junction held 15 bases outside the gene matches. The CDR3 runs 17 residues. In germline, CDR1 is MDHEN, CDR2 SYDVKM. Combining the CDR3 with reference TRBV28 and TRBJ2-7 gives the whole variable domain DVKVTQSSRYLVKRTGEKVFLECVQDMDHENMFWYRQDPGLGLRLIYFSYDVKMKEKGDIPEGYSVSREKKERFSLILESASTNQTSMYLCASTGANGRLAAYEQYFGPGTRLTVT.

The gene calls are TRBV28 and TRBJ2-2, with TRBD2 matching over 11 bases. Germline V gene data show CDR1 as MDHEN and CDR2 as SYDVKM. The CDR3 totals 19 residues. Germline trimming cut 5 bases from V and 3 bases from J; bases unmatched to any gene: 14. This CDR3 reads CASSPQKFSGRAHTGELFF. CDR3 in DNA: TGTGCCAGCAGTCCTCAAAAATTTAGCGGGAGGGCGCACACCGGGGAGCTGTTTTTT.

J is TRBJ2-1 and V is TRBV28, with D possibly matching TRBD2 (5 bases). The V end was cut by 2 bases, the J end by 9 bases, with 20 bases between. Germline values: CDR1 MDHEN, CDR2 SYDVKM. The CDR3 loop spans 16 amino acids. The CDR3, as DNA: TGTGCCAGCAGTTTAGAGGGTGTGGGCACACGGGGTGAGCAGTTCTTC. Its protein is CASSLEGVGTRGEQFF. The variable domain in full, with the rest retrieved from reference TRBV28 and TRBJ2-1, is DVKVTQSSRYLVKRTGEKVFLECVQDMDHENMFWYRQDPGLGLRLIYFSYDVKMKEKGDIPEGYSVSREKKERFSLILESASTNQTSMYLCASSLEGVGTRGEQFFGPGTRLTVL.

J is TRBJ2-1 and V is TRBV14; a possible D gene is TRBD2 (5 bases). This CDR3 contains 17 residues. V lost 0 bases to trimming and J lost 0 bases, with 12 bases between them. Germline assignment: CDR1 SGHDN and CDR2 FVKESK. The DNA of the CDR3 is TGTGCCAGCAGCCAAGAATGTGACACTAGCTCCTACAATGAGCAGTTCTTC. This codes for CASSQECDTSSYNEQFF.

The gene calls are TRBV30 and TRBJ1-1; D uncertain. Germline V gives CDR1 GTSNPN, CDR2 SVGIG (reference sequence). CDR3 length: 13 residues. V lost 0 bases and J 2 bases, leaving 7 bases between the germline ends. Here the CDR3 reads CAWSVLENTEAFF. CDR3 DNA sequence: TGTGCCTGGAGTGTACTAGAAAACACTGAAGCTTTCTTT.

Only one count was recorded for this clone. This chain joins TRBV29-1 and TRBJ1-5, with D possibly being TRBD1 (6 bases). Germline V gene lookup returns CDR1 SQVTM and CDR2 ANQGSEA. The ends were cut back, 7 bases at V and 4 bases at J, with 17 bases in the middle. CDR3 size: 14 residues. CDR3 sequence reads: CSAHREWKNQPQHF. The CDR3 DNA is TGCAGCGCCCACAGGGAATGGAAAAATCAGCCCCAGCATTTT.

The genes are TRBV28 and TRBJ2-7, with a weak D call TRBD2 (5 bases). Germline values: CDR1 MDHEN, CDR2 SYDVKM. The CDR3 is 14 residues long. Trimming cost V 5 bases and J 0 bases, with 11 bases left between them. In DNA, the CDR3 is TGTGCCAGCAGTGAAACTAGTGTCTCCTACGAGCAGTACTTC. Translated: CASSETSVSYEQYF.

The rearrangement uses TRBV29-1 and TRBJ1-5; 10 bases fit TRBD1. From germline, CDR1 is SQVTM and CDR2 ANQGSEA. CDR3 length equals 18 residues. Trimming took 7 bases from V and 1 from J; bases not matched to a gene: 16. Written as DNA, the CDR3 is TGCAGCGGGGGGTGGACAGGGGGATGGTGGGAAAGCAATCAGCCCCAGCATTTT. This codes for CSGGWTGGWWESNQPQHF.

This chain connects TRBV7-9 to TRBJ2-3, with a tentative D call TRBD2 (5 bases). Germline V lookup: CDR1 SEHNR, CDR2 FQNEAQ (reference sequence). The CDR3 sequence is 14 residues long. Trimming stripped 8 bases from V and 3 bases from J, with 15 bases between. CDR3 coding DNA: TGTGCCAGCGGACCTAACCCGGGGACAGATACGCAGTATTTT. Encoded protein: CASGPNPGTDTQYF.

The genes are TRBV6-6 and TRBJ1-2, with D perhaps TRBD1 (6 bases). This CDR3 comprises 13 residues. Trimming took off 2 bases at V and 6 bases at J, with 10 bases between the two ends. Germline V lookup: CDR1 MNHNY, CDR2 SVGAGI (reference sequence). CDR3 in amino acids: CASSYEQGDGYTF. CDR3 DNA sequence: TGTGCCAGCAGTTACGAACAGGGCGATGGCTACACCTTC.

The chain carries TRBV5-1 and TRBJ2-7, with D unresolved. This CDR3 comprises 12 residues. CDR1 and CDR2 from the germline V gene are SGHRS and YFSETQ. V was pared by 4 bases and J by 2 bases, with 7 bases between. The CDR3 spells CASSASPYEQYF. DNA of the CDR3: TGCGCCAGCAGCGCGTCGCCCTACGAGCAGTACTTC. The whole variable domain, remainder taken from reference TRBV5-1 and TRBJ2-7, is KAGVTQTPRYLIKTRGQQVTLSCSPISGHRSVSWYQQTPGQGLQFLFEYFSETQRNKGNFPGRFSGRQFSNSRSEMNVSTLELGDSALYLCASSASPYEQYFGPGTRLTVT.